This T cell receptor (beta chain) was identified in a study of long-term antiretroviral therapy in people with HIV (dated by TCRdb to the early 2020s). For context, the study as a whole: The earliest samples were collected approximately a decade before the 2015 WHO recommendation for immediate ART, a period when ART was typically delayed until CD4 counts fell. A retrospective serial study tested whether ART initiation and durable HIV suppression were associated with changes in peripheral blood TRB repertoire composition and diversity. The cohort contributed over 150 cryopreserved PBMC samples from about 29 adults with confirmed HIV infection, collected serially over a mean of 6 years (range 1-12). Of the roughly 30 participants with HIV, fewer than twelve were female. No cross-contamination during QIAcube processing turned up in test extractions that ran a monoclonal T-cell line alongside around 34 polyclonal samples.

To be included, a participant needed at least one PBMC sample from before ART initiation plus at least two post-ART samples. Treatment was received in the United States of America by all participants with HIV. Before DNA extraction, cryopreserved samples of about 0.9-10 million PBMC were thawed and then washed. At the time of the earliest PBMC sample, participants with HIV were aged between roughly 20 and 55 years. Each participant contributed PBMC samples from 1-4 timepoints before ART initiation and 2-8 timepoints after ART initiation, with a median of 7 samples. For every participant, serial HIV viral load, CD4+ T-cell count, ART history and demographic data were obtained. A Qiagen kit on a QIAcube was used to extract genomic DNA from unsorted PBMC, with samples processed in batches of 12. The immunoSEQ hsTCRB v3.0 assay was used at survey level resolution to sequence the TRB variable region. TRB sequencing targeted a depth of 40,000-50,000 T-cell genomes per sample. An Illumina MiSeq with a v3 150-cycle kit was used to sequence the pooled TRB libraries. As for the authors' bioinformatics: Repertoire analysis ran in R within a reproducible Nextflow workflow covering QC, data transformation and analysis. LymphoSeq2, an R package for AIRR-Seq data exploration, was used to implement custom analyses. Four samples that produced fewer than 5000 total TRB sequences were removed, so 190 or so HIV repertoires were analyzed. Among the 180 to 200 HIV repertoires that were kept, approximately 61 were collected before ART initiation and some 130 were collected after ART initiation. Repertoires were downsampled to 5000 TRB nucleotide sequences, with summary statistics averaged over 100 downsampling iterations. TRB sequences were retained for analysis only if CDR3 regions of at least seven amino acids were present. Diversity was assessed using a clonality score derived from Shannon entropy and using the Gini coefficient. Repertoire networks linked the top 5000 CDR3 amino acid sequences whenever two sequences differed by an edit distance of one. For TRB CDR3 amino acid sequences, GLIPH2 was used to predict antigen specificity groups and MHC restriction. Known CMV, EBV, HIV or tissue antigen associations were flagged by matching CDR3 amino acid sequences against VDJdb and McPAS-TCR. Pre-ART, post-ART and control groups were compared with Wilcoxon signed-rank tests and Holm-Bonferroni correction. Held by TCRdb, this immuneACCESS table contains in-frame sequences only and omits some clones. Under half of the omission traces to an unresolved V gene where checked; the cause of the rest is unknown. V, J and clone size were drawn from that table, and D and trimming were deduced from the DNA. This sample lists tens of thousands of clones; 85% to 95% were detected once. Together, the top ten hold about 10% of the sample.

Broad study findings and their caveats: Because cell numbers in pre-ART samples were limited, unsorted PBMC were profiled instead of sorted CD4+ and CD8+ T cells. The samples span the years 2004 to 2017, and the ART regimens used may be less effective than current regimens. Expanded TRB clones identified before ART initiation dominated the repertoire across all time points, though the dominance fluctuated and decreased in many PLHIV after ART. Starting ART was linked to a significant rise in TRB diversity, yet even with long-term ART the diversity remained significantly lower than in transplant donor controls. Inferences about post-ART repertoire changes are limited because no data were available on ART adherence, viral resistance or therapy changes. Since PBMC availability was limited, sequencing covered only the TCR beta chain, with no alpha chain pairing. CDR3 length ranges in HIV repertoires were narrower than in controls, and network structure suggested an antigen-experienced repertoire with only a slight naive shift after ART.

With respect to this clone: Its antigen remains unidentified. There are no base qualities to consult, and no much larger clone falls within one base.

Per the germline V gene, LGHNA is the CDR1 and YSLEER is the CDR2. The CDR3 contains 14 residues, cysteine and phenylalanine counted. The sequence is cut down to CDR3 DNA, 42 bases in frame from base 1. Between the V and J ends, shortened by 0 bases and 8 bases respectively, the junction contains 13 bases. The receptor's source is a woman aged 40 to 49 with HIV. Sequencing used unsorted PBMCs, obtained 7.6 years after starting antiretroviral therapy. The rearrangement joined TRBV4-3 to TRBJ1-2, with the D segment identity uncertain. CDR3 loop: CASSQDEGSRGYTF. In nucleotide form, the sequence is TGCGCCAGCAGCCAAGATGAGGGCTCGAGGGGCTACACCTTC.